Listed below are T cell receptor beta chains from one sample, sequenced in a study of shared clonotypes between healthy human individuals. Method: immunoSEQ multiplex PCR; TCRdb's copy keeps in-frame clones and lacks some. Of around 2.3 million clones in the sample, approximately 96% were seen once. The sequenced sample consisted of naive CD4+ T cells sorted from blood. Every receptor here comes from a man aged 18 to 35 in good health. Both conserved end residues are part of each CDR3.

v_gene: TRBV10-1
CDR3aa: CASSARGATDTQYF

v_gene: TRBV18
CDR3aa: CASSPPARSSYEQYF

v_gene: TRBV15
CDR3aa: CATSRDPLVGQGSYEQYF

v_gene: TRBV29-1
CDR3aa: CSVEGRMNTEAFF

v_gene: TRBV5-1
CDR3aa: CASSLAGNDGYTF

v_gene: TRBV10-3
CDR3aa: CAISPTVDGSNYGYTF

v_gene: TRBV29-1
CDR3aa: CSAKPLQEFYGYTF

v_gene: TRBV5-1
CDR3aa: CASSLDPQGGYTF

v_gene: TRBV5-1
CDR3aa: CASSHGTSGNTIYF

v_gene: TRBV6-4
CDR3aa: CASSDRERPYNEQFF

v_gene: TRBV11-3
CDR3aa: CASSLGSSGSTKTQYF

v_gene: TRBV5-4
CDR3aa: CASSSGLERSYEQYF

v_gene: TRBV4-1
CDR3aa: CASSQPPGPSNSPLHF

v_gene: TRBV7-7
CDR3aa: CASSSRNTDTQYF

v_gene: TRBV5-4
CDR3aa: CASSPLSGGEAFF

v_gene: TRBV30
CDR3aa: CAWSRGGQTDTQYF

v_gene: TRBV6-6
CDR3aa: CASSPDVKAEQYF

v_gene: TRBV5-1
CDR3aa: CASSLEARTQYF

v_gene: TRBV5-1
CDR3aa: CASSQQGMGTEAFF

v_gene: TRBV2
CDR3aa: CASNAGQPNTEAFF

v_gene: TRBV27
CDR3aa: CASSFQGRGARGYTF

v_gene: TRBV6-5
CDR3aa: CASGGLADTGELFF

v_gene: TRBV5-1
CDR3aa: CASSPTGQGASEAFF

v_gene: TRBV5-4
CDR3aa: CASSLDRGPGTEAFF

v_gene: TRBV4-3
CDR3aa: CASSQDWVSEQYF

v_gene: TRBV5-1
CDR3aa: CASSQAGTGTEAFF

v_gene: TRBV10-3
CDR3aa: CAISDSGKGYQETQYF

v_gene: TRBV6-5
CDR3aa: CASSRTGDNSPLHF

v_gene: TRBV30
CDR3aa: CAWSATDTQYF

v_gene: TRBV30
CDR3aa: CAWSLFGQTSGNTIYF

v_gene: TRBV13
CDR3aa: CASSPRGPSAGNTIYF

v_gene: TRBV2
CDR3aa: CASSETRNINEQFF

v_gene: TRBV7-9
CDR3aa: CASSLETGLRTDTQYF

v_gene: TRBV6-1
CDR3aa: CASSGPVANQPQHF